Detailed here is one TCR beta chain. The data originate from a study of blood T cell repertoires in COVID-19. About the study: Sites across the United States, Italy and Spain contributed samples from acute and convalescent COVID-19. Sources were T cells, B-cell-depleted T cells, or PBMCs; the material itself was cDNA or gDNA.

Authors' methods: Reference gene primer amplification in the assay estimated nucleated cell counts. Sequenced by immunoSEQ multiplex PCR; TCRdb stores in-frame clones only, minus some. The DNA gave D and trimming, while V, J and clone size come from that table. The sample includes 130,000 to 150,000 clones, about four fifths seen only once; the top ten take 3.5%. The receptor's source is a man between 65 and 79 years old who had recovered from COVID-19. Sequencing input: peripheral blood.

The CDR3, as DNA: TGTGCCAGCAGCGTCAGGGTCTATAATTCACCCCTCCACTTT. It specifies CASSVRVYNSPLHF. This sequence joins TRBV9 and TRBJ1-6; tentatively, D is TRBD1 (5 bases). The CDR3 covers 14 residues. V lost 2 bases to trimming and J lost 3 bases, with 6 bases between them. The germline CDR1 and CDR2 sequences are SGDLS and YYNGEE.